This is a list of T cell receptor beta chains from one sample in a study of blood T cell repertoires in COVID-19. Sequenced by immunoSEQ multiplex PCR; TCRdb stores in-frame clones only, minus some. Found here are roughly 57,000 clones, roughly 90% of them singletons; the top ten hold 3% to 3.5%. The sequenced material came from peripheral blood. All receptors derive from a human donor in a cohort sampled during active COVID-19. The CDR3 runs from the conserved cysteine through the conserved F or W. A D gene is named only where the DNA matches it firmly. Not all rows give a size; the values are once, few, many and, for expanded clones, a class.

v_call,clone_size,d_call,j_call,cdr3_nt,cdr3_aa
TRBV4-2,.,.,TRBJ2-1,TGTGCCAGCAGCCAAGATGATTACAGGCCCCTGAGAGAGCAGTTCTTC,CASSQDDYRPLREQFF
TRBV19,.,TRBD1,TRBJ1-5,TGTGCCAGTACCACCGGGACAGGGGGTCAGCCCCAGCATTTT,CASTTGTGGQPQHF
TRBV6-5,.,.,TRBJ2-3,TGTGCCAGCTTCGGACATTACACAGATACGCAGTATTTT,CASFGHYTDTQYF
TRBV20-1,.,TRBD1,TRBJ2-7,TGCAGTGCCAGTAACCGACAGGGAATAAGGTACGAGCAGTACTTC,CSASNRQGIRYEQYF
TRBV2,.,TRBD1,TRBJ1-2,TGTGCCAGCAGGAGGACAGGGGAAGCAGGTGGCTACACCTTC,CASRRTGEAGGYTF
TRBV3-1/TRBV3-2,.,.,TRBJ2-3,TGTGCCAGCAGCCAAGACGTTAACACAGATACGCAGTATTTT,CASSQDVNTDTQYF
TRBV30,once,TRBD1,TRBJ2-2,TGTGCCTGGACGCGGCGACAGGGCGACACCGGGGAGCTGTTTTTT,CAWTRRQGDTGELFF
TRBV14,.,TRBD1,TRBJ2-3,TGTGCCAGCAGCTCCCACCAGGGGGCTACGCAGTATTTT,CASSSHQGATQYF
TRBV24-1,.,.,TRBJ2-1,TGTGCCACCAGTGATTTGTCGGGAGTCAATGAGCAGTTCTTC,CATSDLSGVNEQFF
TRBV4-1,few,TRBD1,TRBJ1-6,TGCGCCAGCAGCCTAAGCCGGGACAGCGGTTCACCCCTCCACTTT,CASSLSRDSGSPLHF
TRBV6-5,.,.,TRBJ2-7,TGTGCCAGCCAGGGGCTCGAATCCTACGAGCAGTACTTC,CASQGLESYEQYF
TRBV6-4,.,.,TRBJ1-3,TGTGCCAGCTCCAGGAACTCTGGAAACACCATATATTTT,CASSRNSGNTIYF
TRBV6-5,few,.,TRBJ1-2,TGTGCCAGCAGTCGCGAAGCGGGGGTGGATGGCTACACCTTC,CASSREAGVDGYTF
TRBV7-2,.,TRBD2,TRBJ2-5,TGTGCCAGCAGTTCGGGAGGGATCCAAGAGACCCAGTACTTC,CASSSGGIQETQYF
TRBV24-1,once,.,TRBJ1-6,TGTGCCACCTCCGGGACATCCTATAATTCACCCCTCCACTTT,CATSGTSYNSPLHF
TRBV6-2/TRBV6-3,once,TRBD1,TRBJ2-5,TGTGCCAGCAGCAGGGGGACCAAAGAGACCCAGTACTTC,CASSRGTKETQYF
TRBV6-5,.,TRBD2,TRBJ2-2,TGTGCCACGTTAGCGGGAGCGCGTTTCGGTCCGGAGCTGTTTTTT,CATLAGARFGPELFF
TRBV5-6,.,.,TRBJ1-2,TGTGCCAGCAGCGCAGACAGAACGGATGGCTACACCTTC,CASSADRTDGYTF
TRBV9,.,TRBD2,TRBJ2-1,TGTGCCAGCAGCGTAGGGGCGGGAGCTTCCCGAACCTCCTACAATGAGCAGTTCTTC,CASSVGAGASRTSYNEQFF
TRBV24-1,.,TRBD2,TRBJ2-1,TGTGCCACCCAACCTAGCGGGTACTACAATGAGCAGTTCTTC,CATQPSGYYNEQFF
TRBV6-5,.,.,TRBJ1-4,TGTGCCAGCAGCCGCCAGACTACAACTAATGAAAAACTGTTTTTT,CASSRQTTTNEKLFF
TRBV7-6,.,.,TRBJ2-3,TGTGCCAGCAGCGGGCGCTCCCCTGTCACAGATACACAGTATTTT,CASSGRSPVTDTQYF
TRBV6-5,.,.,TRBJ2-4,TGTGCCAGCGAAGAGAGATCTCTAGCCAAAAACATTCAGTACTTC,CASEERSLAKNIQYF
TRBV4-3,.,.,TRBJ2-1,TGCGCCAGCAGCCAAGATACGAGCTCCTACAATGAGCAGTTCTTC,CASSQDTSSYNEQFF
TRBV2,.,.,TRBJ2-7,TGTGCCAGCAGTGGGGCAGGCTACGAGCAGTACTTC,CASSGAGYEQYF
TRBV2,once,TRBD1,TRBJ1-4,TGTGCCAGCAGTGGATCAGACAGGGGCCGTGAAAAACTGTTTTTT,CASSGSDRGREKLFF
TRBV5-5,.,.,TRBJ1-3,TGTGCCAGCAGCTTGGGACGAGGGATGGGAAACACCATATATTTT,CASSLGRGMGNTIYF
TRBV6-1,once,.,TRBJ2-3,TGTGCCAGCAGTGAAGCAGGGGTGGCTACGCAGTATTTT,CASSEAGVATQYF
TRBV7-2,.,.,TRBJ2-7,TGTGCCAGCAGCTTAGCTAGCGGTGGGGAAAACGAGCAGTACTTC,CASSLASGGENEQYF
TRBV6-6,.,TRBD1,TRBJ2-1,TGTGCCAGCAGTTACTCGAACACAGGGGGTAATGAGCAGTTCTTC,CASSYSNTGGNEQFF
TRBV4-1,.,.,TRBJ2-3,TGCGCCAGCAGCCAAGAACGGGGGAGGATAGATACGCAGTATTTT,CASSQERGRIDTQYF